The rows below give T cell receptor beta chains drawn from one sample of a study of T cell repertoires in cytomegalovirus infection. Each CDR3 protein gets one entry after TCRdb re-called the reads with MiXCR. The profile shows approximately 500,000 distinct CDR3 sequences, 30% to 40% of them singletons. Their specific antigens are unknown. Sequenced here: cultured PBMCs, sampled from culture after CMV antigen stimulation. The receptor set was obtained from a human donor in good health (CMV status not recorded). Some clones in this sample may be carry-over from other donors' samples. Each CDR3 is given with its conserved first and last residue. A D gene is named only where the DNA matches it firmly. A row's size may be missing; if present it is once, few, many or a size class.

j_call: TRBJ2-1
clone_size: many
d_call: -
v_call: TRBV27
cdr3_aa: CASSRLTSSYNEQFF
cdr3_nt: TGTGCCAGCAGTAGGCTGACGAGCTCCTACAATGAGCAGTTCTTC

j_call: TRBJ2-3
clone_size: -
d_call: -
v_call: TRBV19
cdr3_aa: CASSSTRTDTQYF
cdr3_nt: TGTGCCAGTAGTTCGACTCGCACAGATACGCAGTATTTT

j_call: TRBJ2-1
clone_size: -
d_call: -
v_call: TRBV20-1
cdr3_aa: CSATSPRGSYNEQFF
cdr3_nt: TGCAGTGCTACCTCTCCGAGAGGGAGCTACAATGAGCAGTTCTTC

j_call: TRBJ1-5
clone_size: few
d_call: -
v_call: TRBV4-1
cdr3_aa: CASSPPGDQPQHF
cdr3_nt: TGCGCCAGCAGCCCCCCAGGGGATCAGCCCCAGCATTTT

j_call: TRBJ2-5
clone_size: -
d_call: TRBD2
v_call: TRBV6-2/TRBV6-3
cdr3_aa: CASSPGLAPYQETQYF
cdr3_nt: TGTGCCAGCAGTCCAGGACTAGCGCCCTACCAAGAGACCCAGTACTTC

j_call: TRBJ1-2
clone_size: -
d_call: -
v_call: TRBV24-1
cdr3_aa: CATSDSRAYTF
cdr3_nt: TGTGCCACCAGTGATTCCAGGGCCTACACCTTC

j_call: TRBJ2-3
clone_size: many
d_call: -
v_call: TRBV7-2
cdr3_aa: CASSPRLASDTQYF
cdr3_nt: TGTGCCAGCAGCCCCCGCCTAGCGTCAGATACGCAGTATTTT

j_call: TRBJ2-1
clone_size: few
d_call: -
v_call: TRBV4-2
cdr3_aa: CASSQEWGASGALYNEQFF
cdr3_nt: TGTGCCAGCAGCCAAGAGTGGGGAGCAAGCGGAGCCCTTTACAATGAGCAGTTCTTC

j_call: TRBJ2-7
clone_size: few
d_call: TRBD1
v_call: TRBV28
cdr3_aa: CASKGLRQGLSYEQYF
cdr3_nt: TGTGCCAGCAAGGGGCTACGACAGGGGCTTAGCTACGAGCAGTACTTC

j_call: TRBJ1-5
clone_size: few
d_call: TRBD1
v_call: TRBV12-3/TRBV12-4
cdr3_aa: CASSSGTGDFQPQHF
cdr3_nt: TGTGCCAGCAGTTCCGGGACAGGGGATTTTCAGCCCCAGCATTTT

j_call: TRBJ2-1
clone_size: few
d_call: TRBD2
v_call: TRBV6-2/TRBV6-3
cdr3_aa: CASRTGTRGHEQFF
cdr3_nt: TGTGCCAGCAGAACCGGGACTAGAGGCCATGAGCAGTTCTTC

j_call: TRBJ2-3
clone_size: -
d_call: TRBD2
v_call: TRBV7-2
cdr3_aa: CASSPGGPMSDTQYF
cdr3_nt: TGTGCCAGCAGCCCGGGAGGGCCTATGTCAGATACGCAGTATTTT

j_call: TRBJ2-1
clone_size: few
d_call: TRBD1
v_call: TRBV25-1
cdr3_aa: CASSETGTGFNEQFF
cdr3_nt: TGTGCCAGCAGTGAAACCGGGACAGGGTTCAATGAGCAGTTCTTC

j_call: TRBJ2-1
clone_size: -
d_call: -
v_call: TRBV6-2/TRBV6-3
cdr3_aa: CASSYRSSDNEQFF
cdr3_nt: TGTGCCAGCAGTTACAGAAGTTCAGACAATGAGCAGTTCTTC

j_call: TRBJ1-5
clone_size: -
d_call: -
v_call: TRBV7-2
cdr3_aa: CASRTTLGLNQPQHF
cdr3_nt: TGTGCCAGCAGAACCACCCTAGGCCTCAATCAGCCCCAGCATTTT

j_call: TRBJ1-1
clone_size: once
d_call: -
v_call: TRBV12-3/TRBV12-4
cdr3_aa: CASTTGFRNTEAFF
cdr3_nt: TGTGCCAGCACCACAGGTTTCCGGAACACTGAAGCTTTCTTT

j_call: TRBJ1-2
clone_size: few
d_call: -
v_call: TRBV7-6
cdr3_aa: CASSLGGYDYGYTF
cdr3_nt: TGTGCCAGCAGCTTGGGGGGATACGACTATGGCTACACCTTC

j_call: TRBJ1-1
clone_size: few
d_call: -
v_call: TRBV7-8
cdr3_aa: CASTSVRGEETEAFF
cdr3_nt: TGTGCCAGCACGTCCGTCAGGGGTGAGGAAACTGAAGCTTTCTTT

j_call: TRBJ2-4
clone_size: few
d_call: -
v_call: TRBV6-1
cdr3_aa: CASSEGSRGIQYF
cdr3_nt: TGTGCCAGCAGTGAAGGGTCGCGGGGCATTCAGTACTTC

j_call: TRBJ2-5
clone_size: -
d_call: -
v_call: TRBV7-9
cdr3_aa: CASSRTALGQETQYF
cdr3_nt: TGTGCCAGCAGCCGGACAGCGCTTGGCCAAGAGACCCAGTACTTC

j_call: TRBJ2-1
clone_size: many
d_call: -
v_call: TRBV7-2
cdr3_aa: CASSSLGTRGNEQFF
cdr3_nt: TGTGCCAGCAGCTCACTCGGGACCAGGGGAAATGAGCAGTTCTTC

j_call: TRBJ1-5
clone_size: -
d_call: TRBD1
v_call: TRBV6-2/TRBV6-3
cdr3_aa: CASSWGQGSAQPQHF
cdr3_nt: TGTGCCAGCAGCTGGGGACAGGGGAGTGCTCAGCCCCAGCATTTT

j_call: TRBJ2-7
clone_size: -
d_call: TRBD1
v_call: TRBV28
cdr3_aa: CASSGPGQKIYEQYF
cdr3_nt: TGTGCCAGCAGTGGACCGGGACAGAAGATCTACGAGCAGTACTTC

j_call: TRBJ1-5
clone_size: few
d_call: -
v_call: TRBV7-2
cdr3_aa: CASSPTSHSPYQPQHF
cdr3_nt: TGTGCCAGCAGCCCAACCAGCCACAGCCCCTATCAGCCCCAGCATTTT

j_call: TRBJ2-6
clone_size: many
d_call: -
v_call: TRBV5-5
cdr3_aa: CASSFGTLGANVLTF
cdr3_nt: TGTGCCAGCAGCTTTGGGACACTGGGGGCCAACGTCCTGACTTTC

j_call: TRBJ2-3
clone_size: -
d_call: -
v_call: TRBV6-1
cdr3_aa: CASSEGTIQTQYF
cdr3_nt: TGTGCCAGCAGTGAAGGGACTATTCAGACGCAGTATTTT

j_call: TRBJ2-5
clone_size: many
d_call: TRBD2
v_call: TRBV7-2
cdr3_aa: CASSWNSGRPGETQYF
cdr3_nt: TGTGCCAGCAGCTGGAACAGCGGGAGACCCGGGGAGACCCAGTACTTC

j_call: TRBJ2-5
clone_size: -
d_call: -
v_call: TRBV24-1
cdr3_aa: CATSERNREETQYF
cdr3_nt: TGTGCCACCAGTGAGCGAAATCGGGAAGAGACCCAGTACTTC

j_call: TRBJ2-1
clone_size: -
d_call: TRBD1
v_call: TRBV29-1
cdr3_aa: CSVEGQYRNEQFF
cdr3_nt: TGCAGCGTTGAGGGACAGTACCGAAATGAGCAGTTCTTC

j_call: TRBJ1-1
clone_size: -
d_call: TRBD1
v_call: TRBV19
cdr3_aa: CASSTRQGRLLTEAFF
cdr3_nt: TGTGCCAGTAGTACCCGACAGGGGAGATTGCTCACTGAAGCTTTCTTT

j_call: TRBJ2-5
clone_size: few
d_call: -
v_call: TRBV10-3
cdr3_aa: CAISEGGTEQETQYF
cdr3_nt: TGTGCCATCAGTGAGGGGGGGACGGAACAAGAGACCCAGTACTTC

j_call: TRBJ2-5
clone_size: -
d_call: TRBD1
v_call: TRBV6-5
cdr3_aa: CASSWGIGQGGPSETQYF
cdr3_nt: TGTGCCAGCAGTTGGGGAATAGGACAGGGGGGGCCCTCTGAGACCCAGTACTTC

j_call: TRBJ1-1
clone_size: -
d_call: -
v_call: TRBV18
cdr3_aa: CASSKTKNTEAFF
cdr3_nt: TGTGCCAGCTCAAAGACAAAGAACACTGAAGCTTTCTTT

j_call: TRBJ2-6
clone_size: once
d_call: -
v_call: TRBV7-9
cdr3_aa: CASSPIPAGANVLTF
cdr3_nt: TGTGCCAGCAGCCCCATCCCCGCTGGGGCCAACGTCCTGACTTTC

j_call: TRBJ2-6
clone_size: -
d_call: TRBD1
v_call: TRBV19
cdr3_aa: CASSMVGRGFSGANVLTF
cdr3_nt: TGTGCCAGTAGTATGGTCGGCAGGGGGTTCTCTGGGGCCAACGTCCTGACTTTC

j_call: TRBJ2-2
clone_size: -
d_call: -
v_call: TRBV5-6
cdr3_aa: CASRQSPFGELFF
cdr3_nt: TGTGCCAGCCGACAAAGCCCTTTCGGGGAGCTGTTTTTT

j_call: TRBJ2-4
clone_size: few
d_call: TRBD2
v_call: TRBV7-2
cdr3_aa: CASSERLAGKNIQYF
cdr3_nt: TGTGCCAGCAGCGAGAGACTAGCGGGCAAAAACATTCAGTACTTC

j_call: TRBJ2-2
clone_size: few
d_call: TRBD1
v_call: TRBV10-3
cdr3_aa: CAISESTGANTGELFF
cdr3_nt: TGTGCCATCAGTGAGTCGACAGGGGCGAACACCGGGGAGCTGTTTTTT

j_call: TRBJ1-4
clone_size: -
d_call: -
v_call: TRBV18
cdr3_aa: CASSPTTRHLATNEKLFF
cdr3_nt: TGTGCCAGCTCACCAACTACGAGGCATCTTGCAACTAATGAAAAACTGTTTTTT

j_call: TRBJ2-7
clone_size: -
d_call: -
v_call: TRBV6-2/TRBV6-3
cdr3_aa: CASSYPTYSPPYEQYF
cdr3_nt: TGTGCCAGCAGTTACCCCACGTACAGCCCCCCCTACGAGCAGTACTTC

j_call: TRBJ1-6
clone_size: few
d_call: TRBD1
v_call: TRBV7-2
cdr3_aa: CASSLETGGWSPLHF
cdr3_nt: TGTGCCAGCAGCTTAGAGACAGGGGGCTGGTCACCCCTCCACTTT

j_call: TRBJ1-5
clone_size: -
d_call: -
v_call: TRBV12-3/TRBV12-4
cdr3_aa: CASRRGSAALVPQHF
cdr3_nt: TGTGCCAGCAGGAGAGGGTCCGCAGCCCTAGTGCCCCAGCATTTT